This T cell receptor (beta chain) appears in the sequencing data of a study of cytomegalovirus exposure and HLA in healthy donors. Study-wide findings and caveats: In vitro work confirmed that a few CMV-associated chains recognize CMV antigens.

Germline V gives CDR1 LNHDA, CDR2 SQIVND (reference sequence). This CDR3 region has 14 residues. Between the trimmed V and J ends, which lost 3 bases and 0 bases, there was a span of 6 bases. Donors were drawn from the approximately 110-subject validation cohort, separate from the approximately 620-subject first cohort. To note about this clone: The antigen remains unidentified.

Assay: immunoSEQ multiplex PCR; the TCRdb copy retains only in-frame clones and omits some. Of 70,000 to 90,000 clones in the sample, about 82% were seen once. The sequenced material came from PBMCs. The chain links TRBV19 to TRBJ1-5; D gene uncertain. The TCR comes from a young man in good health and CMV-seronegative. The CDR3 sequence is CASSIRDSNQPQHF. The CDR3 bases are TGTGCCAGTAGTATTAGAGATAGCAATCAGCCCCAGCATTTT.